This record looks at one T cell receptor (beta chain) sequence and its context. Its antigen is unknown. This entry belongs to a study of metastatic and nonmetastatic thyroid tumors. Every patient was untreated before thyroid surgery. The authors' processing: The study's classifier, a distant-metastasis tool for papillary thyroid cancer, was built using CDR3 differences across clinicopathological groups. TCRdb re-clonotyped the PCR reads via MiXCR. The V and J calls shown here were made by TCRdb, not taken from the authors' results. This sample yields some 13,000 clones, of which around a quarter are seen a single time; about 18% belongs to the top ten. CDR3 length equals 16 residues. CDR1 and CDR2 from the germline V gene are SGHVS and FQNEAQ. Trimming pared 0 bases from V and 4 bases from J, leaving 15 bases between. General study results and limits: Significantly higher TCR beta diversity was reportedly seen in malignant thyroid tumors than benign nodules, in blood and tumor.

The chain uses TRBV7-8 and TRBJ1-1, with D perhaps matching TRBD1 (5 bases). Sequencing input: tumor tissue. This TCR came from a female donor with papillary thyroid cancer or a benign thyroid nodule (not recorded which). Some clones in this sample may be carry-over from other donors' samples. CDR3 bases: TGTGCCAGCAGCTTAGCGGTGGCTAAGAGGGGCACTGAAGCTTTCTTT. This gives the protein CASSLAVAKRGTEAFF.